The 13 T cell receptor beta chains given below trace back to one sample, sequenced in a study of cytomegalovirus exposure and HLA in healthy donors. Vbeta (60) and Jbeta (13) primers were used in the PCR. The repertoire was sequenced with immunoSEQ multiplex PCR; TCRdb's copy has only in-frame clones and lacks some. The table lists about 150,000 clones, 64% of them singletons, with 3% in the top ten. Sequenced sample: PBMCs. The receptors come from a woman aged 25 to 39 in good health and CMV-seropositive.

This clone has more than one count but fewer than ten. The gene calls are TRBV7-2 and TRBJ2-1; tentative D call: TRBD1 (6 bases). The CDR3 extends over 12 amino acids. The germline gives CDR1 SGHTA, CDR2 FQGNSA. Trimming pared 4 bases from V and 6 bases from J, leaving 7 bases between. Here the CDR3 reads CASSSTGNEQFF. The CDR3 DNA reads as TGTGCCAGCAGCTCGACAGGCAATGAGCAGTTCTTC.

Here the CDR3 DNA reads TGTGCCAGCTCCCCCGACAGACGGAACACTGAAGCTTTCTTT. It is translated as CASSPDRRNTEAFF. The chain employs TRBV27 and TRBJ1-1; D possibly corresponds to TRBD1 (5 bases). The V end lost 8 bases, the J end lost 1 base, and 14 bases lay between the germline ends. The CDR3 is 14 residues long. Germline V CDR1 and CDR2: MNHEY, SMNVEV (reference sequence).

The chain joins TRBV2 to TRBJ1-1; D gene unclear. Per the germline V gene, CDR1 is SNHLY and CDR2 is FYNNEI. Trimming took off 4 bases at V and 8 bases at J, with 17 bases between the two ends. The CDR3 covers 14 residues. The CDR3 sequence: CASSADTPRSEAFF. DNA for the CDR3: TGTGCCAGCAGTGCTGATACTCCCCGCTCGGAAGCTTTCTTT.

The chain uses TRBV19 and TRBJ1-3; no definite D call. The CDR3 is 15 amino acids. V was clipped by 6 bases and J by 0 bases, with 12 bases between them. Germline CDR1 LNHDA, CDR2 SQIVND (reference sequence). The CDR3 reads CASSLDTRSGNTIYF. DNA for the CDR3: TGTGCCAGTAGCTTAGACACCCGCTCTGGAAACACCATATATTTT.

This clone was observed a few times. The rearrangement links TRBV5-1 to TRBJ1-2, with 10 bases matching TRBD1. V trimming: 0 bases; J trimming: 4 bases; junction bases outside the gene matches: 3. This CDR3 contains 15 residues. Germline V gives CDR1 SGHRS, CDR2 YFSETQ. The CDR3 here is CASSLAGTGAYGYTF. The DNA for the CDR3 is TGCGCCAGCAGCTTGGCCGGGACAGGGGCCTATGGCTACACCTTC.

The CDR3 DNA reads as TGTGCCAGCAGCTTAGCGGCAGCTAACTATGGCTACACCTTC. Residues: CASSLAAANYGYTF. The chain carries TRBV7-9 and TRBJ1-2; D unclear. The germline V and J ends were trimmed by 0 bases and 0 bases, with 5 bases remaining between them. The CDR3 has 14 amino acids. Germline assignment: CDR1 SEHNR and CDR2 FQNEAQ (reference sequence).

J is TRBJ1-2 and V is TRBV6-4, with 7 bases aligning to TRBD1. This CDR3 spans 17 amino acids. Per germline, CDR1 MRHNA and CDR2 SNTAGT. Trimming cost V 0 bases and J 4 bases; bases outside gene matches: 11. This CDR3 is CASSDSILTGRFYGYTF. In nucleotides, the CDR3 is TGTGCCAGCAGTGACTCGATCCTGACAGGGCGGTTCTATGGCTACACCTTC.

The V gene is TRBV2, the J gene TRBJ2-7; TRBD1 aligns across 11 bases. Trimming at V came to 0 bases and at J to 6 bases, leaving 1 base not matched to a gene. The V gene's germline CDR1 is SNHLY and CDR2 FYNNEI. CDR3 length equals 14 residues. CDR3 bases: TGTGCCAGCAGTGAAGCTGGGACAGGGGGCGAGCAGTACTTC. It encodes CASSEAGTGGEQYF. The full variable domain, in which reference TRBV2 and TRBJ2-7 provide the parts outside the CDR3, is EPEVTQTPSHQVTQMGQEVILRCVPISNHLYFYWYRQILGQKVEFLVSFYNNEISEKSEIFDDQFSVERPDGSNFTLKIRSTKLEDSAMYFCASSEAGTGGEQYFGPGTRLTVT.

V is TRBV5-4 and J is TRBJ1-1; 7 bases align to TRBD1. V lost 4 bases and J lost 0; bases outside the gene matches: 9. Germline V CDR1 and CDR2: SGHNT, YYREEE (reference sequence). The CDR3 is made up of 16 amino acids. The CDR3 spells CASSPGTVNMNTEAFF. CDR3 nucleotides: TGTGCCAGCAGCCCTGGGACAGTTAACATGAACACTGAAGCTTTCTTT.

V usage is TRBV6-6 and J usage is TRBJ2-5; D is uncertain. There are 11 residues in the CDR3. Between the trimmed V and J ends, which lost 4 bases and 4 bases, there was a span of 4 bases. Germline V CDR1 and CDR2: MNHNY, SVGAGI (reference sequence). The CDR3 loop is CASSFRETQYF. Written as DNA, the CDR3 is TGTGCCAGCAGTTTCAGAGAGACCCAGTACTTC.

The V and J genes are TRBV28 and TRBJ1-2, with unresolved D. V dropped 6 bases and J dropped 7 bases, with 18 bases sitting between them. The CDR3 length is 14 residues. CDR1 MDHEN and CDR2 SYDVKM come from the germline V gene. The CDR3 is CASSPSSLRRGYTF. Written as DNA, the CDR3 is TGTGCCAGCAGCCCAAGTTCTTTGAGGCGTGGCTACACCTTC.

A few counts support this clone. The genes are TRBV5-6 and TRBJ2-5, with 8 nucleotides matching TRBD1. The tail of the sequence fits TRBJ2-7 better, so the J call may be wrong. The CDR3 extends over 14 amino acids. Germline V CDR1 and CDR2: SGHDT, YYEEEE. The chain's CDR3 is CASSFGAGGFEQYF. In nucleotides, the CDR3 is TGTGCCAGCAGCTTTGGGGCAGGGGGCTTCGAGCAGTACTTC.

This clone has only a few counts. This chain links TRBV5-1 with TRBJ2-7; D not resolved. Germline loops: CDR1 SGHRS, CDR2 YFSETQ. CDR3 length: 15 residues. The V gene lost 0 bases and the J gene lost 3 bases, with 13 bases spanning the gap. DNA of the CDR3: TGCGCCAGCAGCTTGGTTGCAGGCTCGGACTACGAGCAGTACTTC. It yields the protein CASSLVAGSDYEQYF.